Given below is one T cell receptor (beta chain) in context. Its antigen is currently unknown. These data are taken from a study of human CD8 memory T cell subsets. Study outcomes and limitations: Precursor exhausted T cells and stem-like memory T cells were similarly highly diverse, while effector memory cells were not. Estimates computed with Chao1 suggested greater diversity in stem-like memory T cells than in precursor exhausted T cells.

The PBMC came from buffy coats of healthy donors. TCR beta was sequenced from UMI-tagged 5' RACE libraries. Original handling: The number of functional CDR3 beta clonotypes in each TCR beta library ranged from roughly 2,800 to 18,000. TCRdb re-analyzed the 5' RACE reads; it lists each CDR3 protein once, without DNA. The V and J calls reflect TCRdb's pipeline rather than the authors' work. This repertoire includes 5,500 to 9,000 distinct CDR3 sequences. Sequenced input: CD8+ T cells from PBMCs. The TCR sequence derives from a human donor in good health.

The CDR3 here is CASSPLAGESNEQFF. V gene TRBV6-4 combines with J gene TRBJ2-1; TCRdb designates TRBD2, a call that cannot be tested without DNA. The CDR3 contains 15 residues. In germline, CDR1 is MRHNA, CDR2 SNTAGT.